This passage covers 31 T cell receptor beta chains from one sample sequenced in a study of blood T cell repertoires in COVID-19 (dated by TCRdb to about 2020). Library prep was done by the immunoSEQ multiplex PCR assay. TCRdb stores this immuneACCESS table with in-frame sequences only. Part of the clones is absent; in the studies checked, under half of the shortfall reflects unresolved V genes, and no reason is known for the rest. The sample records some 270,000 clones, 75% to 90% of which are singletons. The top ten clones comprise roughly 4.3% of the sample. Sample: PBMCs or T cells enriched from blood (not recorded which). These receptors all come from a woman aged 25-40 years with acute COVID-19.

The chain uses TRBV6-4 and TRBJ1-3; D unclear. This CDR3 is built from 21 residues. The ends were cut back, 0 bases at V and 2 bases at J, with 26 bases in the middle. Germline V gene data show CDR1 as MRHNA and CDR2 as SNTAGT. CDR3 sequence: CASSDSIRESCPPGPGNTIYF. In DNA form, the CDR3 reads TGTGCCAGCAGTGACTCGATTCGGGAGTCTTGCCCCCCCGGACCTGGAAACACCATATATTTT.

This clone has a single count. The gene calls are TRBV2 and TRBJ2-1, with 9 bases that match TRBD2. The junction had 3 bases not matched to a gene; V was cut back by 6 bases and J by 9 bases. The CDR3 has 12 residues. Germline V gene sequence: CDR1 SNHLY, CDR2 FYNNEI. The CDR3 region is CASSGTSFEQFF. CDR3 in DNA: TGTGCCAGCAGCGGGACTAGCTTTGAGCAGTTCTTC.

This clone turned up a few times. CDR3: CASSQRSGTGIPYGYTF. Here the CDR3 DNA reads TGTGCCAGCAGCCAACGATCCGGGACAGGGATTCCCTATGGCTACACCTTC. The chain is built from TRBV3-1 (or the pseudogene TRBV3-2) and TRBJ1-2; 9 nucleotides match TRBD1. Germline CDR1 is LGHDT and CDR2 is YNNKEL (reference sequence). V gave up 2 bases and J gave up 4 bases; unmatched junction bases: 11. The CDR3 totals 17 residues.

This chain uses TRBV6-5 with TRBJ2-2; D may be TRBD2 (5 bases). The CDR3 sequence is 15 residues long. Germline V gives CDR1 MNHEY, CDR2 SVGAGI. V shed 4 bases and J shed 4 bases, with 13 bases lying between them. DNA for the CDR3: TGTGCCAGCAGTTCGACTACCAGAACCACCGGGGAGCTGTTTTTT. It specifies CASSSTTRTTGELFF.

J is TRBJ2-7 and V is TRBV19; 9 positions agree with TRBD1. This CDR3 contains 14 residues. Germline V lookup: CDR1 LNHDA, CDR2 SQIVND (reference sequence). Trimming removed 7 bases from V and 0 bases from J; junction bases left unmatched: 4. CDR3 in amino acids: CASTRTGDSYEQYF. The CDR3 DNA reads as TGTGCCAGTACTAGGACAGGGGACTCCTACGAGCAGTACTTC.

The rearrangement uses TRBV2 and TRBJ2-7; weak D call: TRBD1 (6 bases). Trimming stripped 5 bases from V and 3 bases from J, with 14 bases between. Germline lookup yields CDR1 SNHLY and CDR2 FYNNEI. The CDR3 extends over 14 amino acids. For the CDR3, the DNA is TGTGCCAGCAGTAAACAGGGCCCAAGCTACGAGCAGTACTTC. Translating it yields CASSKQGPSYEQYF.

The rearrangement uses TRBV6-5 and TRBJ1-6; 7 bases map to TRBD1. The length of the CDR3 is 14 residues. The germline V gene has CDR1 MNHEY and CDR2 SVGAGI. V was clipped by 6 bases and J by 8 bases; unmatched bases: 7. In nucleotides, the CDR3 is TGTGCCAGCAGCCCCAGGGGGATGGATTCACCCCTCCACTTT. This encodes CASSPRGMDSPLHF.

V is TRBV25-1 and J is TRBJ2-2; tentatively, D is TRBD1 (5 bases). From germline, CDR1 is MGHDK and CDR2 SYGVNS. Trimming removed 9 bases from V and 4 bases from J, with 9 bases in between. This CDR3 has 12 amino acids. CDR3 sequence (DNA): TGTGCCAGTTCCAGGGCCACCGGGGAGCTGTTTTTT. Its translation is CASSRATGELFF.

The V call is TRBV4-1, the J call TRBJ2-5, with a weak D call TRBD1 (5 bases). The CDR3 sequence is 15 residues long. V was clipped by 0 bases and J by 4 bases, with 12 bases between them. Germline CDR1 MGHRA, CDR2 YSYEKL. The CDR3, as DNA: TGCGCCAGCAGCCAAGACAAGGGGTGGGGAGAGACCCAGTACTTC. It encodes CASSQDKGWGETQYF.

This chain links TRBV27 with TRBJ2-7; D ambiguous. The ends were cut back, 2 bases at V and 4 bases at J, with 9 bases in the middle. From germline, CDR1 is MNHEY and CDR2 SMNVEV (reference sequence). The CDR3 is 13 residues long. CDR3 loop: CASSLIYGYEQYF. CDR3 DNA sequence: TGTGCCAGCAGTTTAATCTATGGTTACGAGCAGTACTTC.

The chain couples TRBV11-2 to TRBJ1-5; the D gene is possibly TRBD1 (5 bases). Trimming took 8 bases from V and 5 from J, leaving 13 bases between them. This CDR3 has 13 amino acids. The germline V gene encodes CDR1 SGHAT and CDR2 FQNNGV. The CDR3 sequence: CASSRQNHQPQHF. In nucleotides, the CDR3 is TGTGCCAGCTCCCGACAGAATCATCAGCCCCAGCATTTT. The full variable domain, rest sourced from reference TRBV11-2 and TRBJ1-5, is EAGVAQSPRYKIIEKRQSVAFWCNPISGHATLYWYQQILGQGPKLLIQFQNNGVVDDSQLPKDRFSAERLKGVDSTLKIQPAKLEDSAVYLCASSRQNHQPQHFGDGTRLSIL.

The rearrangement uses TRBV29-1 and TRBJ2-7; 8 bases map to TRBD1. In germline, CDR1 is SQVTM, CDR2 ANQGSEA. This CDR3 spans 14 amino acids. V was clipped by 4 bases and J by 2 bases; unmatched bases: 7. The CDR3 DNA sequence: TGCAGCGTTGTGGGGACAGGAGCTACCTACGAGCAGTACTTC. Its translation is CSVVGTGATYEQYF.

The V and J genes are TRBV7-3 and TRBJ2-5; 10 bases map to TRBD2. Germline trimming cut 5 bases from V and 5 bases from J; bases unmatched to any gene: 14. The CDR3 contains 17 residues. In germline, CDR1 is SGHTA, CDR2 FQGTGA. CDR3 sequence reads: CASSPHSGRAGGETQYF. CDR3 sequence (DNA): TGTGCCAGCAGCCCCCACAGCGGGAGGGCGGGGGGTGAGACCCAGTACTTC.

The rearrangement joins TRBV13 to TRBJ2-7; maybe TRBD2 (6 bases). Germline assignment: CDR1 PRHDT and CDR2 FYEKMQ (reference sequence). V was cut by 4 bases and J by 6 bases, with 16 bases left in between. The CDR3 totals 14 residues. The CDR3 sequence: CASSSSPGVREQYF. CDR3 bases: TGTGCCAGCAGCTCCTCACCGGGAGTCCGCGAGCAGTACTTC. Combining the CDR3 with reference TRBV13 and TRBJ2-7 gives the whole variable domain AAGVIQSPRHLIKEKRETATLKCYPIPRHDTVYWYQQGPGQDPQFLISFYEKMQSDKGSIPDRFSAQQFSDYHSELNMSSLELGDSALYFCASSSSPGVREQYFGPGTRLTVT.

This sequence joins TRBV18 and TRBJ1-2; D gene unclear. The CDR3 contains 16 residues. Trimming took 3 bases from V and 10 from J, leaving 24 bases between them. Germline V gives CDR1 KGHSH, CDR2 LQKENI. The CDR3 DNA sequence: TGTGCCAGCTCACCGTCCGAGATCGTATGGCGGATGTCCTACACCTTC. This encodes CASSPSEIVWRMSYTF.

The chain is built from TRBV4-1 and TRBJ2-7, with D possibly being TRBD2 (6 bases). The CDR3 contains 17 residues. Germline loops: CDR1 MGHRA, CDR2 YSYEKL. V dropped 4 bases and J dropped 3 bases, with 22 bases sitting between them. CDR3 amino acids: CASSLPSSGREDYEQYF. DNA of the CDR3: TGCGCCAGCAGCCTTCCCTCTTCCGGTAGGGAGGACTACGAGCAGTACTTC.

The chain carries TRBV18 and TRBJ2-1, with D maybe TRBD2 (6 bases). Trimming left V 3 bases short and J 10 bases short, with 10 bases between. CDR1 and CDR2 from the germline V gene are KGHSH and LQKENI. The CDR3 totals 12 residues. CDR3 in DNA: TGTGCCAGCTCACCTTTCCGGGAGGAGCAGTTCTTC. This sequence encodes CASSPFREEQFF.

This clone was seen a single time. This chain uses TRBV9 with TRBJ1-1; D is ambiguous. Per germline, CDR1 SGDLS and CDR2 YYNGEE. V gave up 0 bases and J gave up 10 bases, with 16 bases separating them. The CDR3 totals 14 residues. The CDR3 loop is CASSVDGVGVRAFF. The CDR3 bases are TGTGCCAGCAGCGTAGACGGGGTTGGGGTCCGAGCTTTCTTT.

The V gene is TRBV7-6, the J gene TRBJ2-6; 7 nucleotides align to TRBD1. V dropped 1 base and J dropped 0; count of bases not matched to a gene: 12. Looked up from germline, CDR1 is SGHVS and CDR2 is FNYEAQ. The CDR3 loop spans 20 amino acids. The CDR3 nucleotides read TGTGCCAGCAGCTTAGTTGTTCCCGGGACAGTCTACTCTGGGGCCAACGTCCTGACTTTC. This sequence encodes CASSLVVPGTVYSGANVLTF. The whole variable domain, remainder taken from reference TRBV7-6 and TRBJ2-6, is GAGVSQSPRYKVTKRGQDVALRCDPISGHVSLYWYRQALGQGPEFLTYFNYEAQQDKSGLPNDRFSAERPEGSISTLTIQRTEQRDSAMYRCASSLVVPGTVYSGANVLTFGAGSRLTVL.

Here the CDR3 DNA reads TGTGCCAGCAGCTTAGTTGTATGGGGGACTAGCACAGATACGCAGTATTTT. Amino acids: CASSLVVWGTSTDTQYF. The chain has TRBV7-2 and TRBJ2-3; TRBD2 might be the D (6 bases). This CDR3 contains 17 residues. Trimming removed 1 base at V and 0 bases at J, with 14 bases between. Germline V gene lookup returns CDR1 SGHTA and CDR2 FQGNSA.

The chain links TRBV5-8 to TRBJ2-7, with D hard to call. The V end lost 0 bases, the J end lost 6 bases, and 4 bases lay between the germline ends. Germline CDR1 reads SGHTS; CDR2 reads YDEGEE. The CDR3 is made up of 11 amino acids. The CDR3 nucleotides are TGTGCCAGCAGCTTGGTCGGCGAGCAGTACTTC. Protein: CASSLVGEQYF.

The chain carries TRBV10-3 and TRBJ2-1; 14 bases match TRBD2. The CDR3 spans 14 residues. J gave up 7 bases and V 10 bases, and 6 bases lay outside the gene matches. Germline V gene sequence: CDR1 ENHRY, CDR2 SYGVKD. The DNA of the CDR3 is TGTGCCACCGGGACTAGCGGGAGTGAAAATGAGCAGTTCTTC. It encodes CATGTSGSENEQFF.

The chain recombines TRBV6-5 with TRBJ2-3; 8 positions agree with TRBD1. Germline V gene lookup returns CDR1 MNHEY and CDR2 SVGAGI. With 9 bases clipped from V and 3 bases from J, the junction kept 5 bases outside the gene matches. The CDR3 runs 13 residues. The CDR3 reads CASRTGLTDTQYF. The CDR3 coding sequence is TGTGCCAGTCGGACAGGGCTAACAGATACGCAGTATTTT.

As DNA, the CDR3 is TGTGCCAGCTCAGAGGGCGAGGCGAACACCGGGGAGCTGTTTTTT. Amino acid sequence: CASSEGEANTGELFF. The chain uses TRBV18 and TRBJ2-2, with a tentative D call TRBD2 (5 bases). The CDR3 consists of 15 residues. Trimming removed 5 bases from V and 0 bases from J, with 10 bases in between. CDR1 and CDR2 from the germline V gene are KGHSH and LQKENI.

The chain is built from TRBV4-1 and TRBJ2-5; tentative D call: TRBD2 (6 bases). CDR3 length: 16 residues. Germline V gene data show CDR1 as MGHRA and CDR2 as YSYEKL. V shed 0 bases and J shed 4 bases, with 15 bases lying between them. CDR3: CASSQDSLATGETQYF. The CDR3 DNA reads as TGCGCCAGCAGCCAAGATAGCCTAGCGACTGGAGAGACCCAGTACTTC.

The chain carries TRBV5-4 and TRBJ2-7; 9 positions match TRBD1. The V segment lost 4 bases and the J segment 5 bases; nucleotides outside the gene matches: 10. The CDR3 has 15 residues. The germline V gene has CDR1 SGHNT and CDR2 YYREEE (reference sequence). The CDR3 DNA follows: TGTGCCAGCAGCCCAGCCGGGACAGGGAAGGACGAGCAGTACTTC. Its protein product is CASSPAGTGKDEQYF.

The J gene is TRBJ2-2, the V gene TRBV7-2; TRBD1 matches 8 bases. Germline trimming cut 1 base from V and 2 bases from J; bases unmatched to any gene: 9. CDR1 and CDR2 from the germline V gene are SGHTA and FQGNSA. This CDR3 has 18 amino acids. This chain's CDR3 is CASSLVILGQDNTGELFF. For the CDR3, the DNA is TGTGCCAGCAGCTTAGTGATTTTGGGACAGGACAACACCGGGGAGCTGTTTTTT.

The CDR3 DNA follows: TGTGCCAGCAGCTTCGAGATGAACACTGAAGCTTTCTTT. Amino acids: CASSFEMNTEAFF. The V and J genes are TRBV7-6 and TRBJ1-1, with no clear D. This CDR3 spans 13 amino acids. Trimming cost V 3 bases and J 0 bases, with 5 bases left between them. CDR1 and CDR2 (germline): SGHVS, FNYEAQ.

This rearrangement joins TRBV6-2 or TRBV6-3 to TRBJ2-2; weak D call: TRBD1 (6 bases). Germline CDR1 is MNHEY and CDR2 is SVGEGT. CDR3 length: 19 residues. V lost 3 bases, J lost 0 bases, and 20 bases lay in between. CDR3 nucleotides: TGTGCCAGCAGTTATGGGCCCTGGAAGGGACAACCGAACACCGGGGAGCTGTTTTTT. Protein: CASSYGPWKGQPNTGELFF.

The sample holds a few counts of this clone. The chain employs TRBV7-3 and TRBJ2-2; no reliable D call. Germline V gene data show CDR1 as SGHTA and CDR2 as FQGTGA. Trimming removed 5 bases from V and 6 bases from J, with 10 bases in between. This CDR3 has 13 amino acids. The CDR3 is CASSPSSAGELFF. Written as DNA, the CDR3 is TGTGCCAGCAGCCCCTCCAGCGCCGGGGAGCTGTTTTTT.

This clone has only one observation. The chain carries TRBV30 and TRBJ2-5, with D uncertain. With 2 bases removed from V and 9 bases from J, the gap between germline ends came to 13 bases. The CDR3 sequence is 12 residues long. Per germline, CDR1 GTSNPN and CDR2 SVGIG (reference sequence). This CDR3 is CAWSPTEIAQYF. In nucleotides, the CDR3 is TGTGCCTGGAGTCCTACAGAGATCGCCCAGTACTTC.